This passage covers 16 T cell receptor beta chains from one sample sequenced in a study of beta chain features in type 1 diabetes. No antigen has been assigned to these receptors. Points from the study as a whole: People with Type 1 diabetes carried modestly yet significantly shorter TCRB CDR3s in all four CD4+ subsets.

Investigators reverse transcribed all isolated RNA, so they sequenced expressed TCRB transcripts. The assay was immunoSEQ multiplex PCR, and TCRdb's table has in-frame clones only and misses some. Of 500,000 to 800,000 clones in the sample, roughly 12% were seen once. Source material: naive CD4+ T cells from blood. Receptor source: a man aged 30 to 39 with type 1 diabetes.

The J gene is TRBJ2-5, the V gene TRBV11-2, with D possibly matching TRBD2 (5 bases). The germline gives CDR1 SGHAT, CDR2 FQNNGV. CDR3 size: 14 residues. V was clipped by 2 bases and J by 1 base, with 8 bases between them. The CDR3 sequence: CASSLMDFQETQYF. CDR3 coding DNA: TGTGCCAGCAGCTTAATGGACTTCCAAGAGACCCAGTACTTC.

This clone occurred a few times. Other DNA sequences in the same sample also yield this CDR3. The genes are TRBV9 and TRBJ1-1; D call uncertain. Trimming cost V 0 bases and J 3 bases, with 6 bases left between them. The germline V gene has CDR1 SGDLS and CDR2 YYNGEE. This CDR3 contains 13 residues. CDR3 loop: CASSVGRDTEAFF. CDR3 DNA: TGTGCCAGCAGCGTAGGGCGGGACACTGAAGCTTTCTTT.

V is TRBV5-6 and J is TRBJ2-7, with no clear D. Trimming shortened V by 1 base and J by 0 bases, and 14 bases separated the two germline ends. The germline V gene encodes CDR1 SGHDT and CDR2 YYEEEE. This CDR3 has 16 amino acids. CDR3 nucleotides: TGTGCCAGCAGCTTGCTTGAGTCCGATAGCTCCTACGAGCAGTACTTC. It translates to CASSLLESDSSYEQYF.

This clone was counted between two and nine times. The chain links TRBV28 to TRBJ2-7; 8 positions agree with TRBD2. The germline gives CDR1 MDHEN, CDR2 SYDVKM. The CDR3 has 15 amino acids. The J segment lost 2 bases and the V segment lost 7 bases, leaving 10 bases of the junction unmatched. The CDR3 is CASTTGGQDPYEQYF. DNA for the CDR3: TGTGCCAGCACCACGGGGGGGCAAGACCCCTACGAGCAGTACTTC.

The rearrangement joins TRBV9 to TRBJ2-2; TRBD1 aligns across 8 bases. From germline, CDR1 is SGDLS and CDR2 YYNGEE. CDR3 length: 18 residues. V dropped 0 bases and J dropped 3; count of bases not matched to a gene: 10. The DNA for the CDR3 is TGTGCCAGCAGCGTAGATCAGGGTGGGACAGGCTACACCGGGGAGCTGTTTTTT. Amino acids: CASSVDQGGTGYTGELFF.

This clone has more than one count but fewer than ten. The genes are TRBV9 and TRBJ2-2; D ambiguous. The CDR3 extends over 16 amino acids. V was shortened by 3 bases and J by 3 bases, with 15 bases between the two germline ends. Germline CDR1 reads SGDLS; CDR2 reads YYNGEE. This CDR3 is CASSASPPPYTGELFF. The CDR3 nucleotides are TGTGCCAGCAGCGCGTCTCCACCCCCGTACACCGGGGAGCTGTTTTTT. The entire variable domain, with the rest obtained from reference TRBV9 and TRBJ2-2, is as follows: DSGVTQTPKHLITATGQRVTLRCSPRSGDLSVYWYQQSLDQGLQFLIQYYNGEERAKGNILERFSAQQFPDLHSELNLSSLELGDSALYFCASSASPPPYTGELFFGEGSRLTVL.

The chain carries TRBV28 and TRBJ2-2; 8 bases align to TRBD1. Germline lookup yields CDR1 MDHEN and CDR2 SYDVKM. With 2 bases clipped from V and 7 bases from J, the junction kept 12 bases outside the gene matches. CDR3 size: 17 residues. DNA of the CDR3: TGTGCCAGCAGTTTACCCCTTGGACAGGGACCCATCGGGGAGCTGTTTTTT. Translation: CASSLPLGQGPIGELFF.

The rearrangement joins TRBV23-1 to TRBJ2-6; 9 nucleotides line up with TRBD1. TRBV23-1 is noted as an ORF with a role that remains uncertain. The CDR3 is 19 amino acids. Losses at the gene ends were 6 bases for V and 0 bases for J; bases not matched to a gene: 12. The CDR3, as DNA: TGCGCCAGCAGGCAAAGCCGGGACAGGGCCTCCTCTGGGGCCAACGTCCTGACTTTC. It yields the protein CASRQSRDRASSGANVLTF.

The chain links TRBV5-1 to TRBJ2-1; no firm D call. Trimming removed 1 base at V and 6 bases at J, with 17 bases between. This CDR3 has 16 residues. Germline CDR1 and CDR2: SGHRS and YFSETQ. Written as DNA, the CDR3 is TGCGCCAGCAGCTTGTCTAGTCTAGTAAGGCGCAATGAGCAGTTCTTC. As protein: CASSLSSLVRRNEQFF.

This clone has just a few counts. CDR3: CASSPTVPAGLSGYTF. The CDR3 DNA follows: TGTGCCAGCAGCCCTACGGTGCCGGCAGGGCTGAGTGGCTACACCTTC. The chain is built from TRBV7-3 and TRBJ1-2, with D possibly being TRBD1 (5 bases). V lost 5 bases and J 7 bases, leaving 23 bases between the germline ends. The CDR3 is 16 residues long. Germline CDR1 reads SGHTA; CDR2 reads FQGTGA.

This clone has only a few counts. The CDR3 sequence: CAWNRALRETQYF. Written as DNA, the CDR3 is TGTGCCTGGAATCGGGCCCTTCGGGAGACCCAGTACTTC. The chain combines TRBV30 with TRBJ2-5; no reliable D call. Germline V lookup: CDR1 GTSNPN, CDR2 SVGIG (reference sequence). With 4 bases removed from V and 5 bases from J, the gap between germline ends came to 14 bases. This CDR3 region has 13 residues.

The chain uses TRBV14 and TRBJ1-6; no clear D. Germline CDR1 SGHDN, CDR2 FVKESK. This CDR3 has 15 amino acids. V was pared by 0 bases and J by 6 bases, with 9 bases between. CDR3 nucleotides: TGTGCCAGCAGCCAAGATCCGGCAGCTAATTCACCCCTCCACTTT. Protein: CASSQDPAANSPLHF. Complete variable domain (other parts from reference TRBV14 and TRBJ1-6): EAGVTQFPSHSVIEKGQTVTLRCDPISGHDNLYWYRRVMGKEIKFLLHFVKESKQDESGMPNNRFLAERTGGTYSTLKVQPAELEDSGVYFCASSQDPAANSPLHFGNGTRLTVT.

This clone has only a few counts. V gene TRBV6-1 combines with J gene TRBJ1-1; no clear D. The V and J ends lost 1 base and 4 bases respectively, with 10 bases between them. Germline V gene data show CDR1 as MNHNS and CDR2 as SASEGT. The CDR3 sequence is 14 residues long. This CDR3 is CASSEVSGSTEAFF. The CDR3 nucleotides read TGTGCCAGCAGTGAAGTTTCAGGAAGCACTGAAGCTTTCTTT.

The CDR3 region is CASTGQDYNEQFF. The CDR3 bases are TGTGCCAGCACGGGACAGGACTACAATGAGCAGTTCTTC. This chain links TRBV2 with TRBJ2-1; the match to TRBD1 covers 8 bases. Looked up from germline, CDR1 is SNHLY and CDR2 is FYNNEI. The V gene end was trimmed by 7 bases and the J gene end by 3 bases; junction bases not matched to a gene: 2. The CDR3 length is 13 residues.

The rearrangement joins TRBV10-2 to TRBJ1-2; 9 bases match TRBD1. Germline V gene data show CDR1 as WSHSY and CDR2 as SAAADI. The V and J ends lost 6 bases and 8 bases, in that order; junction bases with no gene match: 4. The length of the CDR3 is 12 residues. CDR3: CASRGQGDGYTF. The CDR3 DNA reads as TGCGCCAGCAGGGGACAGGGTGACGGCTACACCTTC.

The chain carries TRBV7-9 and TRBJ2-6, with D tentatively TRBD2 (6 bases). This CDR3 has 16 amino acids. Between the trimmed V and J ends, which lost 2 bases and 2 bases, there was a span of 10 bases. The germline V gene has CDR1 SEHNR and CDR2 FQNEAQ (reference sequence). CDR3: CASSLFGGPGANVLTF. In DNA form, the CDR3 reads TGTGCCAGCAGCTTATTCGGGGGACCTGGGGCCAACGTCCTGACTTTC.